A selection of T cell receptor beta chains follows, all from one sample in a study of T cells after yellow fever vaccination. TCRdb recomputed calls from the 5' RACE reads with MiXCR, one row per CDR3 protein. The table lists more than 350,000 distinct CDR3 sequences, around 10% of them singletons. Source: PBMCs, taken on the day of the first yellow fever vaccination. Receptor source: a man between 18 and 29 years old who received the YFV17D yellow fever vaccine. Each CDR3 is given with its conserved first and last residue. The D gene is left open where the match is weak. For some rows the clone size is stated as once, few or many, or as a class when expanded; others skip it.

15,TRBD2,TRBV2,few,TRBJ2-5,CASSDGLAGAKTQYF,TGTGCCAGCAGTGACGGGCTAGCGGGGGCGAAGACCCAGTACTTC
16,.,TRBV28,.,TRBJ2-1,CASSLVGYSSYNEQFF,TGTGCCAGCAGTTTGGTAGGTTACAGCTCCTACAATGAGCAGTTCTTC
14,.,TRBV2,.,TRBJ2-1,CASSDRGQVNEQFF,TGTGCCAGCAGTGACAGGGGTCAGGTAAATGAGCAGTTCTTC
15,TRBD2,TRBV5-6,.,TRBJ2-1,CASSPLAGEYNEQFF,TGTGCCAGCAGCCCGCTAGCGGGGGAATACAATGAGCAGTTCTTC
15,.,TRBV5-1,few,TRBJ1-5,CASSFEGDSNQPQHF,TGCGCCAGCAGCTTTGAGGGGGATAGCAATCAGCCCCAGCATTTT
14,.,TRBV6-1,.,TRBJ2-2,CATTSYQNTGELFF,TGTGCCACCACGAGTTACCAGAACACCGGGGAGCTGTTTTTT
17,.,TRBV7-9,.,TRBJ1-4,CASSLGRAQITNEKLFF,TGTGCCAGCAGCTTAGGTCGGGCGCAGATAACTAATGAAAAACTGTTTTTT
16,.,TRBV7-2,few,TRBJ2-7,CASSLGEGQIAYEQYF,TGTGCCAGCAGCTTAGGAGAAGGACAGATCGCCTACGAGCAGTACTTC
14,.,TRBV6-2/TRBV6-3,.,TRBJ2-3,CASSYEADTDTQYF,TGTGCCAGCAGTTACGAGGCGGACACAGATACGCAGTATTTT
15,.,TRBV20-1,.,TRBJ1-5,CSARRRGFSNQPQHF,TGCAGTGCTAGACGAAGGGGCTTTAGCAATCAGCCCCAGCATTTT
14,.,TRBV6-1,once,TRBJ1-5,CASQDANSNQPQHF,TGTGCCAGCCAGGACGCGAATAGCAATCAGCCCCAGCATTTT
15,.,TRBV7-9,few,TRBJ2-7,CASSFGTAYSYEQYF,TGTGCCAGCAGCTTCGGGACTGCTTACTCCTACGAGCAGTACTTC
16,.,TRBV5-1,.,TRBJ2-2,CASSLEGSGNTGELFF,TGCGCCAGCAGCTTGGAAGGTTCGGGGAACACCGGGGAGCTGTTTTTT
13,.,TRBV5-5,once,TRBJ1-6,CASSPGILSPLHF,TGTGCCAGCAGCCCGGGGATCCTCTCACCCCTCCACTTT
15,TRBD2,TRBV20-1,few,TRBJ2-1,CSARSSGIRYNEQFF,TGCAGTGCTAGATCTAGCGGGATTCGATACAATGAGCAGTTCTTC
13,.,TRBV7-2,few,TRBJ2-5,CASSLMWRETQYF,TGTGCCAGCAGCCTGATGTGGAGGGAGACCCAGTACTTC
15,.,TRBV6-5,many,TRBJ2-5,CASSSQWSSAETQYF,TGTGCCAGCAGTTCCCAATGGTCTTCGGCGGAGACCCAGTACTTC
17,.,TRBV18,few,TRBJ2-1,CASSPPVLGHGLDEQFF,TGTGCCAGCTCACCACCGGTATTAGGTCATGGCTTGGATGAGCAGTTCTTC
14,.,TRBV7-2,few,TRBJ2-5,CASSLRQGSETQYF,TGTGCCAGCAGCTTACGCCAGGGGTCGGAGACCCAGTACTTC
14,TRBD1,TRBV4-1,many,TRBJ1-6,CASSQDGTGQPLHF,TGCGCCAGCAGCCAAGATGGGACAGGCCAACCCCTCCACTTT
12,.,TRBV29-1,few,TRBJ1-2,CSVVRSLGGYTF,TGCAGCGTTGTACGATCCTTGGGAGGCTACACCTTC
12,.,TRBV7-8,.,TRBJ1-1,CASSPPWTEAFF,TGTGCCAGCAGCCCACCGTGGACTGAAGCTTTCTTT
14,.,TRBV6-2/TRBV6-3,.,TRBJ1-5,CATTGQASNQPQHF,TGTGCCACCACGGGGCAGGCCAGCAATCAGCCCCAGCATTTT
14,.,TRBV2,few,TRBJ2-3,CASFRGGTTDTQYF,TGTGCCAGCTTCCGAGGGGGGACAACAGATACGCAGTATTTT
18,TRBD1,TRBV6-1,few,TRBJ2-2,CASNTRTGDSSNTGELFF,TGTGCCAGCAACACGAGAACCGGGGACAGCTCGAACACCGGGGAGCTGTTTTTT
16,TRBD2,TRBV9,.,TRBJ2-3,CASSRLAGGITDTQYF,TGTGCCAGCAGCCGTCTAGCGGGGGGGATCACAGATACGCAGTATTTT
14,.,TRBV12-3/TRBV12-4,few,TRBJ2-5,CASNRGSQGETQYF,TGTGCCAGCAACCGGGGGAGCCAGGGAGAGACCCAGTACTTC
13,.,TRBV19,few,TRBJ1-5,CASRRQSNQPQHF,TGTGCCAGTAGGAGACAGAGCAATCAGCCCCAGCATTTT
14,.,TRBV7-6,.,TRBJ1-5,CASSLWGSDQPQHF,TGTGCCAGCAGCTTGTGGGGGAGCGATCAGCCCCAGCATTTT
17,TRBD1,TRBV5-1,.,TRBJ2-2,CASSLGWTGRRTGELFF,TGCGCCAGCAGCTTGGGATGGACAGGGAGGCGAACCGGGGAGCTGTTTTTT
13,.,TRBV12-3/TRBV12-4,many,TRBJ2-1,CASSSGRGNEQFF,TGTGCCAGCAGTTCGGGAAGGGGTAATGAGCAGTTCTTC